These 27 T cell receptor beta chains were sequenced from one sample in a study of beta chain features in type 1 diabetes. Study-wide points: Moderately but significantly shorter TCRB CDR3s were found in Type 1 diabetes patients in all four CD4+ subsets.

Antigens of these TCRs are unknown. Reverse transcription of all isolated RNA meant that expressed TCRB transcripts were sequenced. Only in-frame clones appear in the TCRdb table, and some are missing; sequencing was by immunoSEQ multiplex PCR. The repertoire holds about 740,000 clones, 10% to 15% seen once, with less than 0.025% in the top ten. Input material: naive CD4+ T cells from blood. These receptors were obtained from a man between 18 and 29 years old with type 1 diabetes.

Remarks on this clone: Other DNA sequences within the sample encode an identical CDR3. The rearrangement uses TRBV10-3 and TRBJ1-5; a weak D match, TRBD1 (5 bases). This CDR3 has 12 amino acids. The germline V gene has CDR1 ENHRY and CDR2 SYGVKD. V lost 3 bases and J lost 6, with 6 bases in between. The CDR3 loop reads CAISEGAQPQHF. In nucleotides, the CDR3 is TGTGCCATCAGTGAAGGGGCTCAGCCCCAGCATTTT.

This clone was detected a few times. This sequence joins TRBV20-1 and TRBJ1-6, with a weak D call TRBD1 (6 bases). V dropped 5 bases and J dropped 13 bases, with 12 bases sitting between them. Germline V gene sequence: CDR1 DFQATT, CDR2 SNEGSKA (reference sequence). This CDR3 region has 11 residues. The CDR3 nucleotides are TGCAGTGCTTCCAAGACAGGCCCCCTCCACTTT. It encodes CSASKTGPLHF.

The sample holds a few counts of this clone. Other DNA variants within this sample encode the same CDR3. This chain's CDR3 is CASSLGGPLHF. DNA of the CDR3: TGTGCCAGCAGCTTGGGAGGACCCCTCCACTTT. The chain has TRBV5-6 and TRBJ1-6; D unresolved. CDR1 and CDR2 (germline): SGHDT, YYEEEE. The CDR3 totals 11 residues. The ends were cut back, 0 bases at V and 12 bases at J, with 4 bases in the middle.

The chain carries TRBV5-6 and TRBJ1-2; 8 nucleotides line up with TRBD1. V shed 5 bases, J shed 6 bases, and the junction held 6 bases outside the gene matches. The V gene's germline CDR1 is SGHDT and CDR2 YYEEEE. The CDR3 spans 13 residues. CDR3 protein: CASSQAQGDGYTF. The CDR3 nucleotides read TGTGCCAGCAGTCAGGCACAGGGGGATGGCTACACCTTC.

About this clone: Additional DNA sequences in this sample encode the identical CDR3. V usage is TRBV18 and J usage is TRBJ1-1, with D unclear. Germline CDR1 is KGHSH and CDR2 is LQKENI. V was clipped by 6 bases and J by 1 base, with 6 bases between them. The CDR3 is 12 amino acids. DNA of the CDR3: TGTGCCAGCTCCCGACAGAACACTGAAGCTTTCTTT. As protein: CASSRQNTEAFF.

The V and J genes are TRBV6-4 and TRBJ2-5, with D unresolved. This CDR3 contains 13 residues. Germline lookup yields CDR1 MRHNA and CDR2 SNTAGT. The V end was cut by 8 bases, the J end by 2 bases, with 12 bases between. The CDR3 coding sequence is TGTGCCAGCCCCTCCCCAGGACAAGAGACCCAGTACTTC. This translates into CASPSPGQETQYF.

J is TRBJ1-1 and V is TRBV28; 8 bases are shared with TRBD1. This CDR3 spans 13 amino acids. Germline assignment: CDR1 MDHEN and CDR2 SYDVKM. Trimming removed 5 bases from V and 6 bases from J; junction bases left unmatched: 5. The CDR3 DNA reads TGTGCCAGCAGTCAGCGGACAGGGTCTGAAGCTTTCTTT. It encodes CASSQRTGSEAFF.

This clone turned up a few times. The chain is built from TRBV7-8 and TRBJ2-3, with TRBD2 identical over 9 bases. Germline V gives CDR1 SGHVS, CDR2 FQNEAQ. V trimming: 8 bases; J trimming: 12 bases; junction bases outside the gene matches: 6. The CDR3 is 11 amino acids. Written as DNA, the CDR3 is TGTGCCAGCTCGCGGGGACTAGCACAGTATTTT. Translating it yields CASSRGLAQYF.

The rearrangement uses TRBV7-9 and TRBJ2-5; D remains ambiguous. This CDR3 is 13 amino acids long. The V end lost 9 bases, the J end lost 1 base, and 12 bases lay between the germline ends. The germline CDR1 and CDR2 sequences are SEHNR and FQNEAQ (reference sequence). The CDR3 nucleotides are TGTGCCAGGGGTGAAGCAGGCCAAGAGACCCAGTACTTC. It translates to CARGEAGQETQYF.

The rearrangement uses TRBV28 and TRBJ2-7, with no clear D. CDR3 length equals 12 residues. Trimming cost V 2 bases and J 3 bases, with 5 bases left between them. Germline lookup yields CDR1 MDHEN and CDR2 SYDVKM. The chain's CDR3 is CASSLPGYEQYF. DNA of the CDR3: TGTGCCAGCAGTTTACCGGGCTACGAGCAGTACTTC.

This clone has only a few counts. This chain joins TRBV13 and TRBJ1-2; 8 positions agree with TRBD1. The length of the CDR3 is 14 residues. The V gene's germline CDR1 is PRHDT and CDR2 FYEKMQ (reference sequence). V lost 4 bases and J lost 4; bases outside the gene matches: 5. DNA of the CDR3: TGTGCCAGCAGCTCGCAGGGGGCTTTCTATGGCTACACCTTC. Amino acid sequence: CASSSQGAFYGYTF.

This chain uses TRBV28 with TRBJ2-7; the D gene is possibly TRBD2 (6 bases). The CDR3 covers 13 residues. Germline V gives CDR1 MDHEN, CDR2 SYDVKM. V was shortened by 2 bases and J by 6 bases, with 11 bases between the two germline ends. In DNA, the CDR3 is TGTGCCAGCAGTTTAGGGGGGTCCCTCGAGCAGTACTTC. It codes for CASSLGGSLEQYF.

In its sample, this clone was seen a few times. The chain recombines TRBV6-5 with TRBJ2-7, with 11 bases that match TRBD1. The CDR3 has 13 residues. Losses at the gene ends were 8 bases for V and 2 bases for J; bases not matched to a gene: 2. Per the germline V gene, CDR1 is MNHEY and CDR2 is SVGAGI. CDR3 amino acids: CASGGQGAYEQYF. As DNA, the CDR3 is TGTGCCAGCGGGGGACAGGGGGCCTACGAGCAGTACTTC.

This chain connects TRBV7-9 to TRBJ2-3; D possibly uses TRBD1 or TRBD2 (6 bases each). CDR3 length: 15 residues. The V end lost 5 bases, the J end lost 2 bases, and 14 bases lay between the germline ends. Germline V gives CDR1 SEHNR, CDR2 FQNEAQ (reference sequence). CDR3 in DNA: TGTGCCAGCAGCATGGGGGGCCTCCTCACAGATACGCAGTATTTT. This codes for CASSMGGLLTDTQYF.

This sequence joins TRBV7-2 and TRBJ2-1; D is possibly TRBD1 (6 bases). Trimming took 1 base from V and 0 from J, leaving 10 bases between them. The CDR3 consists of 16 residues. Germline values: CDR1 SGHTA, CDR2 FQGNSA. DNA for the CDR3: TGTGCCAGCAGCTTAGGCAGGGGCCTCTCCTACAATGAGCAGTTCTTC. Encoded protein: CASSLGRGLSYNEQFF. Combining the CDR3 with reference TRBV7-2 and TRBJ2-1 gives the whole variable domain GAGVSQSPSNKVTEKGKDVELRCDPISGHTALYWYRQSLGQGLEFLIYFQGNSAPDKSGLPSDRFSAERTGGSVSTLTIQRTQQEDSAVYLCASSLGRGLSYNEQFFGPGTRLTVL.

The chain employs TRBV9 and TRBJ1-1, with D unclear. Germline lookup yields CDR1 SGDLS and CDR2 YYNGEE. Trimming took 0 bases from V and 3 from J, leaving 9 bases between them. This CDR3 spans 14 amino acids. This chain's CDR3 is CASSVGGRDTEAFF. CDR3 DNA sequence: TGTGCCAGCAGCGTAGGCGGTAGGGACACTGAAGCTTTCTTT.

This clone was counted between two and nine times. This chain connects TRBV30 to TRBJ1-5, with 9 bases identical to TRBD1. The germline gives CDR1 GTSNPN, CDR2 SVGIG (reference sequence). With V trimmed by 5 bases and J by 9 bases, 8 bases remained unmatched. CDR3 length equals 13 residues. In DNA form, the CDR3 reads TGTGCCTGGGGAGGACAGGGGAATTTGCCCCAGCATTTT. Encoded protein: CAWGGQGNLPQHF.

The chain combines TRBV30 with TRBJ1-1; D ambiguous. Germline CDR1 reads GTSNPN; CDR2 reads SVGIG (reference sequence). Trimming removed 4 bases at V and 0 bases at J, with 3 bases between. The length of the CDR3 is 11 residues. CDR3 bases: TGTGCCTGGAATCTGAACACTGAAGCTTTCTTT. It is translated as CAWNLNTEAFF.

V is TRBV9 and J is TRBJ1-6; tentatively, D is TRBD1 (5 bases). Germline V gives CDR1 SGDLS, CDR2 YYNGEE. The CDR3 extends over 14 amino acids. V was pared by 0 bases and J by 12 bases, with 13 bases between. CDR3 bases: TGTGCCAGCAGCGTAGCGGACAATTATGGACCCCTCCACTTT. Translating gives CASSVADNYGPLHF.

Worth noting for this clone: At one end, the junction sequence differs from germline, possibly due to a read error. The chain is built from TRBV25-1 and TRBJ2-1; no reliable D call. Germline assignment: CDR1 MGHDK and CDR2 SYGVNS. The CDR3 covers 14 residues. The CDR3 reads CASSDTPQNNEQFF. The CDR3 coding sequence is TGTGCCAGCAGTGACACTCCCCAGAACAACGAGCAGTTCTTC. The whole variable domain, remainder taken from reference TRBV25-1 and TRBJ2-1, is EADIYQTPRYLVIGTGKKITLECSQTMGHDKMYWYQQDPGMELHLIHYSYGVNSTEKGDLSSESTVSRIRTEHFPLTLESARPSHTSQYLCASSDTPQNNEQFFGPGTRLTVL.

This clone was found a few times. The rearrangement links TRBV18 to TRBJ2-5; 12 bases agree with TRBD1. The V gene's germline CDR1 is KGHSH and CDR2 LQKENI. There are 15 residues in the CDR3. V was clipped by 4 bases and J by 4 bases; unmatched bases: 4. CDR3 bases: TGTGCCAGCTCACGGGGACAGGGGGCTGCAGAGACCCAGTACTTC. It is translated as CASSRGQGAAETQYF.

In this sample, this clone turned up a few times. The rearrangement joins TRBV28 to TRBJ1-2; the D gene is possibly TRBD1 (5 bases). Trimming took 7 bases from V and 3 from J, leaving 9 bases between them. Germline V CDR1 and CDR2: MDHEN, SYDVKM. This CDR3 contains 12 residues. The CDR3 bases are TGTGCCAGCACCCCGGGGGACTATGGCTACACCTTC. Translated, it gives CASTPGDYGYTF.

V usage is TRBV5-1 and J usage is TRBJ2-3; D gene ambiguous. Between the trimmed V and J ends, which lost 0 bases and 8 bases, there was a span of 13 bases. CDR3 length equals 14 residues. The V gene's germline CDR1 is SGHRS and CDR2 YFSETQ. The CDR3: CASSLVSGKVTQYF. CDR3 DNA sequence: TGCGCCAGCAGCTTGGTCTCTGGGAAGGTTACGCAGTATTTT.

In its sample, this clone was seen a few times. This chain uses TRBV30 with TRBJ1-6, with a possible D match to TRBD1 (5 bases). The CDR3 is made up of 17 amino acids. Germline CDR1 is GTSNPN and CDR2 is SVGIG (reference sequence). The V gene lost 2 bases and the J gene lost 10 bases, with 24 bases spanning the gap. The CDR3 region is CAWSKTAGGPLGSPLHF. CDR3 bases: TGTGCCTGGAGTAAAACGGCGGGGGGACCCCTAGGGTCACCCCTCCACTTT.

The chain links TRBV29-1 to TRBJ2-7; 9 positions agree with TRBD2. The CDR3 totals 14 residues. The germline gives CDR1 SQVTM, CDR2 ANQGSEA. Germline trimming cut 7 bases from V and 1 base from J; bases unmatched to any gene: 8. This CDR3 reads CSAEGRGGSYEQYF. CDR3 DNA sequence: TGCAGCGCCGAAGGGCGGGGGGGGTCCTACGAGCAGTACTTC.

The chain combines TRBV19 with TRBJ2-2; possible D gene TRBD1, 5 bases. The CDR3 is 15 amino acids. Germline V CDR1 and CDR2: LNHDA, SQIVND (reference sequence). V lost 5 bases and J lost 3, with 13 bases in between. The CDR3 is CASSSQGAYTGELFF. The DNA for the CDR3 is TGTGCCAGTAGTTCGCAGGGCGCCTACACCGGGGAGCTGTTTTTT.

The CDR3 DNA follows: TGCGCCAGCAGCCCTCCGGGACAGGGGCGGGAGACCCAGTACTTC. Protein product: CASSPPGQGRETQYF. The gene calls are TRBV5-1 and TRBJ2-5; 10 nucleotides agree with TRBD1. Unmatched junction bases numbered 8, after V lost 4 bases and J lost 5 bases. CDR3 length: 15 residues. Germline values: CDR1 SGHRS, CDR2 YFSETQ.